This T cell receptor (beta chain) appears in the sequencing data of a study of OX40 agonist ivuxolimab in advanced cancers. Study overall: Patients were infused with ivuxolimab every 2 weeks at 0.01 to 10 mg/kg.

Overall study results and limits: The study found among the lowest clonal expansion in partial responders at 0.1-3.0 mg/kg.

For this clone: Its antigen is not identified.

Sequencing was performed with immunoSEQ multiplex PCR; in TCRdb, only in-frame clones are kept and a portion is missing. Of more than 80,000 clones listed, roughly 94% are singletons. The sample was CD4+ or CD8+ T cells sorted from blood, taken in a trial of the OX40 agonist ivuxolimab. This clonotype was sampled from an adult with an advanced solid tumor such as melanoma, head and neck, liver or kidney cancer.

DNA for the CDR3: TGCGCCAGCAGCCAAACTGGAGGTGGGGAGCTGTTTTTT. This codes for CASSQTGGGELFF. The chain employs TRBV4-3 and TRBJ2-2, with D perhaps TRBD2 (5 bases). Trimming took off 2 bases at V and 8 bases at J, with 9 bases between the two ends. There are 13 residues in the CDR3. Germline CDR1 is LGHNA and CDR2 is YSLEER.